Sequencing of this TCR beta chain was carried out in a study of T cell responses to AZD1222 COVID-19 vaccine. Points from the study as a whole: Vaccination with two AZD1222 doses was followed by a rise in Spike-specific TCR breadth and depth. Baseline seropositivity occurred in only a handful of AZD1222 recipients. Donors were mostly white British, more females; clonal diversity possibly underestimated. CD4 TCRs covered the whole spike, strongest at regions 160-218 and 743-854.

With regard to this clone: Its antigen is unknown.

V lost 4 bases and J 8 bases, leaving 11 bases between the germline ends. CDR1 and CDR2 from the germline V gene are LGHDT and YNNKEL (reference sequence). The CDR3 loop spans 12 amino acids. Some clones are missing from TCRdb's copy, which holds only in-frame ones; the method was immunoSEQ multiplex PCR. The table has around 170,000 clones, just over 85% seen once; the top ten hold about 9.9%. The sample consisted of peripheral blood, taken 28 days after the second AZD1222 dose. V usage is TRBV3-1 (or the pseudogene TRBV3-2) and J usage is TRBJ2-5; a weak D match, TRBD2 (5 bases). This clonotype was obtained from an adult who received the AZD1222 COVID-19 vaccine. The DNA for the CDR3 is TGTGCCAGCAGCCTACCACCGGGAACCCAGTACTTC. It translates to CASSLPPGTQYF.